The present TCR beta chain was sequenced within a study of shared clonotypes between healthy human individuals. Study context: Contributing individuals were two females and a few males aged 18 to 49.

Deep-level assay runs were performed. Genomic DNA of every subset was divided equally among multiple immunoSEQ plates. Method: immunoSEQ multiplex PCR; TCRdb's copy keeps in-frame clones and lacks some. The repertoire holds about 600,000 clones, with 95% to 98% as singletons. V lost 0 bases, J lost 9 bases, and 9 bases lay in between. CDR3 size: 13 residues. Germline CDR1 reads MNHEY; CDR2 reads SVGAGI. Naive CD8 cells lacked CD45RO and underwent positive selection for CCR7, leaving out terminally differentiated effector memory CD45RA+ cells. This receptor was obtained from a man aged 30-40 years in good health. This chain links TRBV6-5 with TRBJ2-1, with D uncertain. The sequenced sample consisted of naive CD8+ T cells sorted from blood. The CDR3 DNA sequence: TGTGCCAGCAGTTACTCGGACGCGGCTGAGCAGTTCTTC. This translates into CASSYSDAAEQFF.